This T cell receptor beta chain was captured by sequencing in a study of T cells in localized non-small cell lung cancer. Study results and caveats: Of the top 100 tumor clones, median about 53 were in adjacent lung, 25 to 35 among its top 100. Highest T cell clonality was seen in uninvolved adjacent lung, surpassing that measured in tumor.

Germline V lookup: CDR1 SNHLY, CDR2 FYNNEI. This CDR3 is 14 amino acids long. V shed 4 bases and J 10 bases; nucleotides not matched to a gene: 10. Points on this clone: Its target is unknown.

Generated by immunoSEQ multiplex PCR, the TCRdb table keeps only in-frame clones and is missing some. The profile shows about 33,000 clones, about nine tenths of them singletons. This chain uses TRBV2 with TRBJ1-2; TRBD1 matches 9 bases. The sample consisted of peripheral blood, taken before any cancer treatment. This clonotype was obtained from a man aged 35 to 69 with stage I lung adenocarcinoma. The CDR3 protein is CASSGQKRDRVYTF. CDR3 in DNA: TGTGCCAGCAGTGGACAAAAACGGGACAGGGTCTACACCTTC. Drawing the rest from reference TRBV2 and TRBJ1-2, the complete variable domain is EPEVTQTPSHQVTQMGQEVILRCVPISNHLYFYWYRQILGQKVEFLVSFYNNEISEKSEIFDDQFSVERPDGSNFTLKIRSTKLEDSAMYFCASSGQKRDRVYTFGSGTRLTVV.